A single sample is the source of the 14 T cell receptor beta chains below, sequenced in a study of cytomegalovirus exposure and HLA in healthy donors. Primers included in the PCR were 60 Vbeta and 13 Jbeta primers. Sequenced by immunoSEQ multiplex PCR; TCRdb stores in-frame clones only, minus some. The repertoire has 90,000 to 150,000 clones, just over 15% of them found once; the top ten carry roughly 2%. Sequenced sample: PBMCs. The source is a woman aged 18-29 years in good health and CMV-seronegative.

This clone showed up just a few times. V gene TRBV6-1 combines with J gene TRBJ2-3, with TRBD1 identical over 9 bases. The CDR3 has 13 amino acids. V dropped 6 bases and J dropped 5; count of bases not matched to a gene: 3. Germline lookup yields CDR1 MNHNS and CDR2 SASEGT. CDR3 sequence (DNA): TGTGCCAGCAGGACAGGGGGGGGAGATACGCAGTATTTT. Amino acid sequence: CASRTGGGDTQYF.

Comment on this clone: Other DNA sequences in this sample translate to the same CDR3. V usage is TRBV6-5 and J usage is TRBJ1-5; the D gene is possibly TRBD1 (5 bases). The V end lost 0 bases, the J end lost 2 bases, and 5 bases lay between the germline ends. Germline assignment: CDR1 MNHEY and CDR2 SVGAGI. The CDR3 is made up of 14 amino acids. CDR3 amino acids: CASSYSGGNQPQHF. CDR3 nucleotides: TGTGCCAGCAGTTACTCAGGGGGCAATCAGCCCCAGCATTTT.

This clone was detected only a few times. The sample contains more than one DNA sequence encoding this CDR3. This sequence joins TRBV7-6 and TRBJ1-2; 8 positions agree with TRBD1. CDR3 length: 13 amino acids. Germline values: CDR1 SGHVS, CDR2 FNYEAQ. J lost 5 bases, V lost 5 bases, and 4 bases had no gene match. CDR3 residues: CASSPQGAYGYTF. For the CDR3, the DNA is TGTGCCAGCAGCCCGCAGGGGGCTTATGGCTACACCTTC.

The chain recombines TRBV5-1 with TRBJ1-6; TRBD1 matches 7 bases. J was trimmed by 7 bases and V by 4 bases; bases with no gene match: 8. Germline CDR1 is SGHRS and CDR2 is YFSETQ. The CDR3 extends over 15 amino acids. The CDR3 bases are TGCGCCAGCAGCCCCCTTGAAGGGGGCAATTCACCCCTCCACTTT. This gives the protein CASSPLEGGNSPLHF.

The gene calls are TRBV9 and TRBJ2-7; 8 nucleotides match TRBD1. The V and J ends lost 3 bases and 4 bases, in that order; junction bases with no gene match: 9. The CDR3 covers 15 residues. Germline values: CDR1 SGDLS, CDR2 YYNGEE. CDR3 coding DNA: TGTGCCAGCAGCGCAAATCCAGGGGGCCGGTACGAGCAGTACTTC. Translation: CASSANPGGRYEQYF.

The chain carries TRBV10-3 and TRBJ1-2; 10 nucleotides agree with TRBD1. Germline loops: CDR1 ENHRY, CDR2 SYGVKD. There are 18 residues in the CDR3. Unmatched junction bases numbered 17, after V lost 7 bases and J lost 3 bases. This CDR3 is CAITVEGQGTGLHYGYTF. CDR3 in DNA: TGTGCCATCACCGTTGAGGGACAGGGGACGGGTCTCCACTATGGCTACACCTTC.

In its sample, this clone was seen a few times. V usage is TRBV9 and J usage is TRBJ1-1; D unclear. Germline lookup yields CDR1 SGDLS and CDR2 YYNGEE. V was trimmed by 6 bases and J by 0 bases, leaving 12 bases between them. This CDR3 has 14 residues. As DNA, the CDR3 is TGTGCCAGCACGTTTAGGGAGTTGAACACTGAAGCTTTCTTT. It yields the protein CASTFRELNTEAFF.

This clone was observed a handful of times. This chain uses TRBV5-1 with TRBJ2-2, with TRBD2 identical over 8 bases. After removal of 4 bases from V and 5 bases from J, the junction contained 13 bases not matched to a gene. This CDR3 has 17 amino acids. Germline V gives CDR1 SGHRS, CDR2 YFSETQ. The CDR3 DNA reads as TGCGCCAGCAGCCCCCCCGGAGCGGGAGTATTAACCGGGGAGCTGTTTTTT. Amino acids: CASSPPGAGVLTGELFF. Full variable domain (outside the CDR3, taken from reference TRBV5-1 and TRBJ2-2): KAGVTQTPRYLIKTRGQQVTLSCSPISGHRSVSWYQQTPGQGLQFLFEYFSETQRNKGNFPGRFSGRQFSNSRSEMNVSTLELGDSALYLCASSPPGAGVLTGELFFGEGSRLTVL.

The chain joins TRBV4-1 to TRBJ1-4; TRBD1 aligns across 10 bases. Germline loops: CDR1 MGHRA, CDR2 YSYEKL. The CDR3 is 15 amino acids. V was clipped by 0 bases and J by 8 bases; unmatched bases: 3. The CDR3 spells CASSQDGTGEEKLFF. For the CDR3, the DNA is TGCGCCAGCAGCCAAGATGGGACAGGGGAGGAAAAACTGTTTTTT.

The chain recombines TRBV28 with TRBJ2-1; 14 bases align to TRBD2. Germline lookup yields CDR1 MDHEN and CDR2 SYDVKM. Unmatched junction bases numbered 17, after V lost 4 bases and J lost 12 bases. This CDR3 is 18 amino acids long. The CDR3 sequence: CASSSSMGLAGATLSQFF. Here the CDR3 DNA reads TGTGCCAGCAGTTCTTCAATGGGACTAGCGGGAGCCACACTTTCGCAGTTCTTC.

This clone was observed a few times. The chain uses TRBV10-3 and TRBJ1-4, with 7 positions matching TRBD1. The CDR3 runs to 13 residues. CDR1 ENHRY and CDR2 SYGVKD come from the germline V gene. J gave up 10 bases and V 4 bases, and 6 bases lay outside the gene matches. The CDR3 sequence: CAISGPGQLKLFF. For the CDR3, the DNA is TGTGCCATCAGTGGCCCGGGACAGTTAAAACTGTTTTTT.

The CDR3 reads CASGRRTGGEKLFF. CDR3 in DNA: TGTGCCAGCGGAAGACGGACAGGGGGTGAAAAACTGTTTTTT. J is TRBJ1-4 and V is TRBV2; TRBD1 agrees at 10 bases. Germline-derived CDR1 and CDR2 are SNHLY and FYNNEI. The CDR3 totals 14 residues. Trimming at V came to 8 bases and at J to 7 bases, leaving 7 bases not matched to a gene.

The chain combines TRBV14 with TRBJ2-1; D remains unclear. V lost 0 bases and J 5 bases, leaving 8 bases between the germline ends. Per germline, CDR1 SGHDN and CDR2 FVKESK. CDR3 length equals 14 residues. CDR3 region: CASSQDHGDNEQFF. The CDR3, as DNA: TGTGCCAGCAGCCAAGATCACGGAGACAATGAGCAGTTCTTC.

V is TRBV7-6 and J is TRBJ1-2, with a weak D call TRBD1 (5 bases). Germline values: CDR1 SGHVS, CDR2 FNYEAQ. CDR3 size: 13 residues. Trimming cost V 1 base and J 8 bases, with 11 bases left between them. The CDR3 nucleotides read TGTGCCAGCAGCTTAGGGCGGGGGAACGGCTACACCTTC. Translated, it gives CASSLGRGNGYTF.